The rows below give T cell receptor beta chains drawn from one sample of a study of shared clonotypes between healthy human individuals. Only in-frame clones appear in the TCRdb table, and some are missing; sequencing was by immunoSEQ multiplex PCR. The sample yields some 2,400,000 clones, approximately 96% seen once. Sequenced sample: naive CD4+ T cells sorted from blood. The receptors here all came from a man between 18 and 29 years old in good health. The CDR3 runs from the conserved cysteine through the conserved F or W. D genes are given only for firm matches. The size entry is marked missing in some rows and otherwise reads once, few, many or a size class.

clone_size	d_call	cdr3_length	j_call	v_call	cdr3_aa	cdr3_nt
once	.	13	TRBJ2-5	TRBV4-1	CASSQEQLQTQYF	TGCGCCAGCAGCCAAGAGCAGCTTCAGACCCAGTACTTC
.	.	15	TRBJ2-2	TRBV6-1	CASSEGTVTTGELFF	TGTGCCAGCAGTGAAGGGACAGTCACCACCGGGGAGCTGTTTTTT
.	.	15	TRBJ1-1	TRBV6-5	CASSGRETGNTEAFF	TGTGCCAGCAGTGGACGGGAGACAGGGAACACTGAAGCTTTCTTT
.	TRBD1	15	TRBJ1-1	TRBV6-5	CASSYRGTGVNEAFF	TGTGCCAGCAGTTACCGCGGGACAGGGGTAAATGAAGCTTTCTTT
.	.	17	TRBJ2-7	TRBV5-6	CASSLAVGSGYFYEQYF	TGTGCCAGCAGCTTGGCAGTGGGGTCGGGATACTTCTACGAGCAGTACTTC
.	.	14	TRBJ2-3	TRBV2	CASSEDRSTDTQYF	TGTGCCAGCAGTGAGGACAGAAGCACAGATACGCAGTATTTT
.	.	16	TRBJ2-3	TRBV7-2	CASSPYWAASTDTQYF	TGTGCCAGCAGCCCGTACTGGGCGGCTAGCACAGATACGCAGTATTTT
.	.	16	TRBJ2-6	TRBV5-6	CASSLVRGAGANVLTF	TGTGCCAGCAGCTTGGTGCGAGGGGCTGGGGCCAACGTCCTGACTTTC
.	.	12	TRBJ2-7	TRBV5-1	CASSLDSPEQYF	TGCGCCAGCAGCTTGGACAGCCCCGAGCAGTACTTC
.	TRBD2	16	TRBJ2-5	TRBV5-1	CASSLGTSGRQETQYF	TGCGCCAGCAGCTTGGGGACTAGCGGGAGGCAAGAGACCCAGTACTTC